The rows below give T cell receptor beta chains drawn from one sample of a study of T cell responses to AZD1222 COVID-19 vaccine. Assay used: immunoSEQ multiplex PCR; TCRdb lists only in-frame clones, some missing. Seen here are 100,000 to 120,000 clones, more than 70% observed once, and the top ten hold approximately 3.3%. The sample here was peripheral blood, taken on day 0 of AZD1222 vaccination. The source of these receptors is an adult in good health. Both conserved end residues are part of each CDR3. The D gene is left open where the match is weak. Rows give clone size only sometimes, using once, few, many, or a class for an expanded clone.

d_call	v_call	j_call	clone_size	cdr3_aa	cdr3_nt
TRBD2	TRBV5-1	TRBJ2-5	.	CASSLSPAGVGETQYF	TGCGCCAGCAGCTTGTCCCCAGCGGGGGTAGGGGAGACCCAGTACTTC
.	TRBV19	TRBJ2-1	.	CASRGNPSYNEQFF	TGTGCCAGCCGGGGTAACCCGTCCTACAATGAGCAGTTCTTC
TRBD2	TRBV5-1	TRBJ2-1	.	CASNKGSGLVQRSSYNEQFF	TGCGCCAGCAATAAGGGTTCGGGACTAGTCCAACGGAGCTCCTACAATGAGCAGTTCTTC
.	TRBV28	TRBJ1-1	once	CASSDVLLNTEAFF	TGTGCCAGCAGTGACGTTTTACTGAACACTGAAGCTTTCTTT
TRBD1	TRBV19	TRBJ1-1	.	CASSGGETGENTEAFF	TGTGCCAGTAGCGGGGGGGAGACAGGGGAGAACACTGAAGCTTTCTTT
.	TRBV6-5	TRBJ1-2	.	CASSGERYGYTF	TGTGCCAGCAGCGGGGAACGCTATGGCTACACCTTC
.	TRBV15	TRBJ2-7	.	CATSRDRDYEQYF	TGTGCCACCAGCAGAGATCGGGACTACGAGCAGTACTTC
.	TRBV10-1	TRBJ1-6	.	CASSESPPGVNSPLHF	TGCGCCAGCAGTGAGTCCCCCCCCGGAGTTAATTCACCCCTCCACTTT
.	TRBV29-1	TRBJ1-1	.	CSVRPADTEAFF	TGCAGCGTTCGGCCGGCAGACACTGAAGCTTTCTTT
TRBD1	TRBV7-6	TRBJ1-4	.	CASSPGTGSGKLFF	TGTGCCAGCAGCCCCGGGACAGGGTCGGGAAAACTGTTTTTT
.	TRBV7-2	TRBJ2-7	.	CASSLYGIGYEQYF	TGTGCCAGCAGCTTGTACGGGATCGGCTACGAGCAGTACTTC
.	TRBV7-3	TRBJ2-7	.	CASSLMGNGAYEQYF	TGTGCCAGCAGCTTAATGGGGAACGGGGCCTACGAGCAGTACTTC
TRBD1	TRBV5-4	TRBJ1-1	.	CASSSGQGWNTEAFF	TGTGCCAGCAGTTCGGGACAGGGGTGGAACACTGAAGCTTTCTTT
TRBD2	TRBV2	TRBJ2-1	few	CASTTRSGTSGGGEQFF	TGTGCCAGCACCACCAGGTCCGGGACTAGCGGGGGGGGTGAGCAGTTCTTC
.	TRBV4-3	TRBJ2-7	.	CASSQVRDSYEQYF	TGCGCCAGCAGCCAAGTCAGGGACTCCTACGAGCAGTACTTC
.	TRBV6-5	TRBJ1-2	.	CASSRLLRSQDGYTF	TGTGCCAGCAGTAGGTTGTTGAGGTCCCAGGATGGCTACACCTTC
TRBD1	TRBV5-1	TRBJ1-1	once	CASSPNTGGLTEAFF	TGCGCCAGCAGCCCTAATACAGGGGGCCTCACTGAAGCTTTCTTT
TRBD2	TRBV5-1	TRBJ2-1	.	CASSFLAGAYNEQFF	TGCGCCAGCAGCTTTTTAGCGGGGGCTTACAATGAGCAGTTCTTC
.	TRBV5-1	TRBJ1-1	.	CASSPSDSFRTSAFF	TGCGCCAGCAGCCCCAGTGACTCTTTTCGAACATCAGCTTTCTTT
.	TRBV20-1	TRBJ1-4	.	CSASWTVEKLFF	TGCAGTGCTAGTTGGACGGTAGAAAAACTGTTTTTT
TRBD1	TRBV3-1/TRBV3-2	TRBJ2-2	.	CASRDGTVHAGELFF	TGTGCCAGCAGGGACGGGACAGTTCACGCCGGGGAGCTGTTTTTT
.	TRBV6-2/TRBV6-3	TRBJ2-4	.	CASTYRRGNIQYF	TGTGCCAGCACTTATCGAAGGGGAAACATTCAGTACTTC
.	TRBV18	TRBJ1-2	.	CASSPKAQDGIGQGGYTF	TGTGCCAGCTCACCAAAGGCGCAGGACGGTATCGGGCAAGGTGGCTACACCTTC
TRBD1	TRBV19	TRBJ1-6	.	CASSIDGTVYSPLHF	TGTGCCAGTAGTATAGACGGGACAGTTTACTCACCCCTCCACTTT
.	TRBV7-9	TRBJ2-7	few	CASSLRQAAYEQYF	TGTGCCAGCAGCTTGCGACAGGCCGCCTACGAGCAGTACTTC
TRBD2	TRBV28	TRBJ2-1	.	CASRLAGPNEQFF	TGTGCCAGCAGGCTAGCGGGGCCTAATGAGCAGTTCTTC
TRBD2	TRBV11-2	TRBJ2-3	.	CASSLSGGLGTDTQYF	TGTGCCAGCAGCTTGTCGGGGGGGCTTGGCACAGATACGCAGTATTTT
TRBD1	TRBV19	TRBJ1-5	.	CASREGTVYNQPQHF	TGTGCCAGTAGGGAAGGGACAGTTTACAATCAGCCCCAGCATTTT
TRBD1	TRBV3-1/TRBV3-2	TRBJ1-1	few	CASSQGWDREAFF	TGTGCCAGCAGCCAAGGTTGGGACAGAGAAGCTTTCTTT
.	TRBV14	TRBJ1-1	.	CASSRVTEAFF	TGTGCCAGCAGCCGGGTCACTGAAGCTTTCTTT
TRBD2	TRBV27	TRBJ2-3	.	CASSPKAGGRTDTQYF	TGTGCCAGCAGTCCGAAAGCGGGGGGACGCACAGATACGCAGTATTTT
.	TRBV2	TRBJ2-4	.	CASSGGGQTKNIQYF	TGTGCCAGCAGTGGCGGGGGACAAACCAAAAACATTCAGTACTTC
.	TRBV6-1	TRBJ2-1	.	CASSEFSGRSSYNEQFF	TGTGCCAGCAGTGAATTTAGTGGGCGGAGCTCCTACAATGAGCAGTTCTTC
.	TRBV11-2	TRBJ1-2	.	CASSGEGWGYTF	TGTGCCAGCAGCGGAGAGGGTTGGGGCTACACCTTC
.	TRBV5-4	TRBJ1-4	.	CASSRRDPGGEKLFF	TGTGCCAGCAGCCGGAGGGACCCCGGTGGGGAAAAACTGTTTTTT
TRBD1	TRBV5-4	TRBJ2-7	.	CASSLGQGKYEQYF	TGTGCCAGCAGCTTGGGACAGGGGAAGTACGAGCAGTACTTC
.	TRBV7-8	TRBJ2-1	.	CASSFRGVVDEQFF	TGTGCCAGCAGCTTTCGCGGGGTTGTGGATGAGCAGTTCTTC
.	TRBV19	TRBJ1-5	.	CASSIEGPIRYQPQHF	TGTGCCAGTAGTATTGAGGGACCGATAAGGTATCAGCCCCAGCATTTT
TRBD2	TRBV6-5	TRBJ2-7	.	CASSLAGGLYEQYF	TGTGCCAGCTCACTAGCGGGGGGGCTCTACGAGCAGTACTTC
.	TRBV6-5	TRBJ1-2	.	CASSYSQGPNNYGYTF	TGTGCCAGCAGTTACTCGCAGGGGCCAAATAACTATGGCTACACCTTC
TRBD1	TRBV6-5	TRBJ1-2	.	CASNPQGARGYTF	TGTGCCAGCAACCCACAGGGGGCGCGAGGCTACACCTTC